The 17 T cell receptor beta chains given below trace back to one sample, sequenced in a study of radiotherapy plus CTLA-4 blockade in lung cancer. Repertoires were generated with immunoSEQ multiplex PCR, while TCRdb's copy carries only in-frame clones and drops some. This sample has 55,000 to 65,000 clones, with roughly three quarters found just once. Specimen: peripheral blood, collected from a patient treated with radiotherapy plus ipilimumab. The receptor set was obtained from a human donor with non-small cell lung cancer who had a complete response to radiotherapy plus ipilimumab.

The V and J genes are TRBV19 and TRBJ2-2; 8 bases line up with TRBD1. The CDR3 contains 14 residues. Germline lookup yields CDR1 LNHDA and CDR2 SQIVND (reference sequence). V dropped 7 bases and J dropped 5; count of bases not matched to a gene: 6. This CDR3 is CASIKQGGTGELFF. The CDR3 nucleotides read TGTGCCAGTATTAAACAGGGGGGAACCGGGGAGCTGTTTTTT. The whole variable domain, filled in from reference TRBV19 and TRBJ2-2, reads DGGITQSPKYLFRKEGQNVTLSCEQNLNHDAMYWYRQDPGQGLRLIYYSQIVNDFQKGDIAEGYSVSREKKESFPLTVTSAQKNPTAFYLCASIKQGGTGELFFGEGSRLTVL.

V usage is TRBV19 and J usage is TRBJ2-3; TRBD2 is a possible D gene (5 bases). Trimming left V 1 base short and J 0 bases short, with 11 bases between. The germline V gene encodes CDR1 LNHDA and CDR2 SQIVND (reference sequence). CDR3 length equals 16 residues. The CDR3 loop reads CASSIGSGSSTDTQYF. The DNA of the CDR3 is TGTGCCAGTAGTATAGGATCGGGGTCTAGCACAGATACGCAGTATTTT.

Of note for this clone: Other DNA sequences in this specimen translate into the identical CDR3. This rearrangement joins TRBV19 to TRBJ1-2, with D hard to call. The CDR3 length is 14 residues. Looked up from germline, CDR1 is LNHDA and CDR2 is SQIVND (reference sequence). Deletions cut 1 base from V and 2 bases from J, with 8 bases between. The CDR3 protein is CASSIGTSNYGYTF. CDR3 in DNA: TGTGCCAGTAGTATAGGAACATCCAACTATGGCTACACCTTC. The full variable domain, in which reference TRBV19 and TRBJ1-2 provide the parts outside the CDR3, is DGGITQSPKYLFRKEGQNVTLSCEQNLNHDAMYWYRQDPGQGLRLIYYSQIVNDFQKGDIAEGYSVSREKKESFPLTVTSAQKNPTAFYLCASSIGTSNYGYTFGSGTRLTVV.

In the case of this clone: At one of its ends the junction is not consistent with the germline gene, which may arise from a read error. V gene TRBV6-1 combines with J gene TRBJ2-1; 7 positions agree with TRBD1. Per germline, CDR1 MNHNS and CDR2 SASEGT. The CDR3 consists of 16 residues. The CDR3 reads CASNERGRGSYNEQFF. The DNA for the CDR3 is TGTGCCAGCAATGAAAGGGGCAGGGGGTCCTACAATGAGCAGTTCTTC.

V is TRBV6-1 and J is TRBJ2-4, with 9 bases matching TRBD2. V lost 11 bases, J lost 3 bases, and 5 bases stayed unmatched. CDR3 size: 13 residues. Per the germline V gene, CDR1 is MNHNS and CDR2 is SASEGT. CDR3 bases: TGTGCCGGCATGACTAGCGGCAAAAACATTCAGTACTTC. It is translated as CAGMTSGKNIQYF.

The CDR3 nucleotides read TGTGCCTGGAGTGTACTAGCGGGAGGTAACACCGGGGAGCTGTTTTTT. It yields the protein CAWSVLAGGNTGELFF. The chain joins TRBV30 to TRBJ2-2; TRBD2 matches 12 bases. V shed 0 bases, J shed 2 bases, and the junction held 1 base outside the gene matches. The CDR3 has 16 residues. CDR1 GTSNPN and CDR2 SVGIG come from the germline V gene (reference sequence).

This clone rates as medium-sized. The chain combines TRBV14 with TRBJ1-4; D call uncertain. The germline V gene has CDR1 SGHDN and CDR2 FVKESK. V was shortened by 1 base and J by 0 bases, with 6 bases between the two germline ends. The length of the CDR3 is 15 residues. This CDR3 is CASSQAGTTNEKLFF. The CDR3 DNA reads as TGTGCCAGCAGCCAAGCCGGGACAACTAATGAAAAACTGTTTTTT.

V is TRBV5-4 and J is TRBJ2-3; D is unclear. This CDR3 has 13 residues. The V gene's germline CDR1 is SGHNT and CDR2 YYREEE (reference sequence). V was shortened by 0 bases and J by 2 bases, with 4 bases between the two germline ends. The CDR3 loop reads CASSLGLTDTQYF. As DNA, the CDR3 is TGTGCCAGCAGCTTGGGGCTCACAGATACGCAGTATTTT.

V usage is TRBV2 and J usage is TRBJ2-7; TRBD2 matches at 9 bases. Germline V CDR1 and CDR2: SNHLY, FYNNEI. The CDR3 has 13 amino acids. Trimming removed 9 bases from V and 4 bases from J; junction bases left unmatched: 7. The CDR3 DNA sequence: TGTGCCAGTGCGGGGGGGCTGGGTTACGAGCAGTACTTC. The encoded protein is CASAGGLGYEQYF.

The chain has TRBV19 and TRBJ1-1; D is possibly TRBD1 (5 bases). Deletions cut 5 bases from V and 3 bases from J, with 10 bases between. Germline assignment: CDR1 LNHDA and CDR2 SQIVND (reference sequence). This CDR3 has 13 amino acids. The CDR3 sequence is CASSVSGHTEAFF. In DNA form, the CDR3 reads TGTGCCAGTAGTGTCTCAGGGCACACTGAAGCTTTCTTT.

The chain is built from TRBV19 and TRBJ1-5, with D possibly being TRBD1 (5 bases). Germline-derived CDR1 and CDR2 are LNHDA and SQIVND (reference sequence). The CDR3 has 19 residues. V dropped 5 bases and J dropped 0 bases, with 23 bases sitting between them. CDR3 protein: CASSHDRAGGAYSNQPQHF. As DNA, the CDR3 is TGTGCCAGTAGTCACGACAGAGCCGGAGGGGCATATAGCAATCAGCCCCAGCATTTT. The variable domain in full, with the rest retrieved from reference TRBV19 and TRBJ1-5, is DGGITQSPKYLFRKEGQNVTLSCEQNLNHDAMYWYRQDPGQGLRLIYYSQIVNDFQKGDIAEGYSVSREKKESFPLTVTSAQKNPTAFYLCASSHDRAGGAYSNQPQHFGDGTRLSIL.

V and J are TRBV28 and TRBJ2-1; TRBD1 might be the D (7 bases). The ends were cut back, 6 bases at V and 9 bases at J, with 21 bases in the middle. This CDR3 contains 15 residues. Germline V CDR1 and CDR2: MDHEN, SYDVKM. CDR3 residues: CASRAGQFSVPEQFF. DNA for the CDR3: TGTGCCAGCAGGGCGGGACAGTTTAGTGTACCTGAGCAGTTCTTC.

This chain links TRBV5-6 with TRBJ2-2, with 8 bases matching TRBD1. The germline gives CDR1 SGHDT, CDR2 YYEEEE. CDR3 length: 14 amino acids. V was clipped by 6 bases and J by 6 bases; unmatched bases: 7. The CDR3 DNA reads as TGTGCCAGCACAACAGGGGGTGTTCCCGGGGAGCTGTTTTTT. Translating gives CASTTGGVPGELFF. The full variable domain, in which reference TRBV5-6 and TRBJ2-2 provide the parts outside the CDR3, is DAGVTQSPTHLIKTRGQQVTLRCSPKSGHDTVSWYQQALGQGPQFIFQYYEEEERQRGNFPDRFSGHQFPNYSSELNVNALLLGDSALYLCASTTGGVPGELFFGEGSRLTVL.

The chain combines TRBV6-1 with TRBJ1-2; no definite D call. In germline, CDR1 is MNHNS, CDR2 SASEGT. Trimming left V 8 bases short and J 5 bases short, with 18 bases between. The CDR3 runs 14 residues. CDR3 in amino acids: CASSLQEGGYGYTF. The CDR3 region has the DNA TGTGCCAGCTCTCTACAAGAGGGTGGATATGGCTACACCTTC.

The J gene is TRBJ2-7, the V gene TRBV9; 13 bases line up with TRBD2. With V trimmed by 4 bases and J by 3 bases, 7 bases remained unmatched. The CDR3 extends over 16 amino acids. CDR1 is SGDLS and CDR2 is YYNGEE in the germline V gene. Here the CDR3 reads CASSRTSGSGGYEQYF. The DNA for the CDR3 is TGTGCCAGCAGCCGGACTAGCGGGAGCGGAGGCTACGAGCAGTACTTC.

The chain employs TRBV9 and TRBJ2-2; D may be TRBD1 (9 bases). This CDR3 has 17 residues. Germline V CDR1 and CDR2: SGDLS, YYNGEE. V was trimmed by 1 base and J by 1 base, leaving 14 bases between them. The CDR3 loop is CASSVRGGQGNTGELFF. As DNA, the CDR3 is TGTGCCAGCAGCGTACGGGGGGGACAGGGGAACACCGGGGAGCTGTTTTTT.

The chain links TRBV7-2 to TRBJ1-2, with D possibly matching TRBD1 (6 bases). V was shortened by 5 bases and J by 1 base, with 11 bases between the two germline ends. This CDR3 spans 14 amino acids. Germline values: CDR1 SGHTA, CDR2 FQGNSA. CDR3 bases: TGTGCCAGCAGCCCAAGGGGGATTAACTATGGCTACACCTTC. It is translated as CASSPRGINYGYTF.